Sequencing of this T cell receptor (beta chain) was carried out in a study of blood T cell repertoires in COVID-19. The CDR3 runs 17 residues. Germline CDR1 is WSHSY and CDR2 is SAAADI. J lost 6 bases, V lost 7 bases, and 16 bases had no gene match. Some clones are missing from TCRdb's copy, which holds only in-frame ones; the method was immunoSEQ multiplex PCR. The sample carries tens of thousands of clones, about nine tenths recorded once. Sequences were obtained from peripheral blood. The chain carries TRBV10-2 and TRBJ1-4; the match to TRBD1 covers 8 bases. This receptor was taken from a human donor in a cohort sampled during active COVID-19. This CDR3 is CASMGTGGTDLYEKLFF. The CDR3 DNA follows: TGCGCCAGCATGGGGACAGGCGGAACCGATTTGTATGAAAAACTGTTTTTT.